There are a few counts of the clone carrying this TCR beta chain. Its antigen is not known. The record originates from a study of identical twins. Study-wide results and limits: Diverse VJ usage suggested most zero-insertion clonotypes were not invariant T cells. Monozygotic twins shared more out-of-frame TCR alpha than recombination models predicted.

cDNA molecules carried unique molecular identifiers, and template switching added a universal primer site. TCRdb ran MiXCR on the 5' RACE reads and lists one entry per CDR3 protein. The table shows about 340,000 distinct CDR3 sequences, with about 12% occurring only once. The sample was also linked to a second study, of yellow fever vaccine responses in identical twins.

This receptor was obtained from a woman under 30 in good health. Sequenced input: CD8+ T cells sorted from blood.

For the CDR3, the DNA is TGTGCCAGCAGGCTCACAGGGGGCGCTTCTAATGAAAAACTGTTTTTT. Its translation is CASRLTGGASNEKLFF. The chain employs TRBV2 and TRBJ1-4; 9 bases agree with TRBD1. Germline assignment: CDR1 SNHLY and CDR2 FYNNEI. CDR3 length: 16 residues. Trimming took 6 bases from V and 3 from J; bases not matched to a gene: 8.